This section outlines one T cell receptor (beta chain) sequence together with its context. The clone's antigen remains unknown. Per-nucleotide qualities are absent, and no much larger clonotype sits a single base away. The data derive from a study of T cell responses to AZD1222 COVID-19 vaccine (dated by TCRdb to the early 2020s). Study-level background: TCR sequencing was performed for roughly 240 trial participants, of whom about 210 were given two doses of AZD1222 and roughly 25 were given two doses of MenACWY control vaccine. Enrollment into the trials was organized by age into subgroups of 18-55, 56-69 and 70-plus years, and those subgroups contained roughly 150, 30 and 60 TCR-sequenced participants, respectively. The paper's findings and limits, for the study overall: Conclusions about previously exposed vaccinees are limited because only six or seven AZD1222 recipients were SARS-CoV-2 seropositive at baseline. Most participants were white British and females outnumbered males, and the authors suggested that clonal diversity may have been underestimated. Spike-specific TCR breadth and depth rose significantly after two AZD1222 doses compared with day 0 and with MenACWY recipients. CD4 TCRs associated with the vaccine covered the entire spike protein, and the dominant responses were in regions 160-218 and 743-854. Because no day 14 peak-response samples were available, the repertoires could be characterized only after the peak T cell response. Reportedly, almost half of the unique spike-specific TCRs recognized epitopes lying outside the regions that are mutated in the B.1.351 and B.1.1.7 variants. The 56-69-year group was small, and its depth increase did not reach significance, likely because of low power.

From its cysteine to its phenylalanine, the CDR3 spans 15 amino acids. Just CDR3 DNA is preserved here, 45 bases in frame from base 1. The V end gives up 4 bases and the J end 4 bases, leaving 6 bases in the junction not matched to a gene. The germline V gene gives CDR1 as SGHTA and CDR2 as FQGTGA. Interpreted using the paper, the time point label stands for: sample from adult after SARS-CoV-2 infection, after symptom onset. A couple of convalescent COVID-19 patients, sampled after symptom onset from adults with prior SARS-CoV-2 infection, were also TCR-sequenced for comparison. The CDR3 regions of human TCRbeta chains were analyzed by immunosequencing. In the authors' own workflow: Repertoire TCRs were checked for matches against a reference library of SARS-CoV-2-specific TCRs that had been generated using the MIRA antigen-specificity platform. Breadth was defined as the fraction of unique TCRs that were SARS-CoV-2-associated, and depth was defined as the fraction of total T cells that were SARS-CoV-2-associated. Each spike-specific TCR was assigned to its reactive spike region and to a CD4 or CD8 class using the MIRA data. Log10-transformed breadth and depth values were compared by one-way ANOVA with Sidak's multiple comparisons tests. Held by TCRdb, this immuneACCESS table contains in-frame sequences only and omits some clones. Under half of the omission traces to an unresolved V gene where checked; the cause of the rest is unknown. V, J and clone size are taken as reported in that table, and D and trimming were inferred from the DNA itself. The sample table shows about 140,000 clones, and 90% to 95% are seen once. Jointly, the top ten make up around 12% of the sample.

Material: peripheral blood, obtained after recovery from COVID-19. The chain is encoded by TRBV7-3 joined to TRBJ2-5; the junction holds 10 bases that match TRBD1. The clonotype was recovered from an adult who had recovered from COVID-19. The CDR3 region reads CASSYTGTGVETQYF. In nucleotide form, the sequence is TGTGCCAGCAGCTACACCGGGACAGGGGTAGAGACCCAGTACTTC.